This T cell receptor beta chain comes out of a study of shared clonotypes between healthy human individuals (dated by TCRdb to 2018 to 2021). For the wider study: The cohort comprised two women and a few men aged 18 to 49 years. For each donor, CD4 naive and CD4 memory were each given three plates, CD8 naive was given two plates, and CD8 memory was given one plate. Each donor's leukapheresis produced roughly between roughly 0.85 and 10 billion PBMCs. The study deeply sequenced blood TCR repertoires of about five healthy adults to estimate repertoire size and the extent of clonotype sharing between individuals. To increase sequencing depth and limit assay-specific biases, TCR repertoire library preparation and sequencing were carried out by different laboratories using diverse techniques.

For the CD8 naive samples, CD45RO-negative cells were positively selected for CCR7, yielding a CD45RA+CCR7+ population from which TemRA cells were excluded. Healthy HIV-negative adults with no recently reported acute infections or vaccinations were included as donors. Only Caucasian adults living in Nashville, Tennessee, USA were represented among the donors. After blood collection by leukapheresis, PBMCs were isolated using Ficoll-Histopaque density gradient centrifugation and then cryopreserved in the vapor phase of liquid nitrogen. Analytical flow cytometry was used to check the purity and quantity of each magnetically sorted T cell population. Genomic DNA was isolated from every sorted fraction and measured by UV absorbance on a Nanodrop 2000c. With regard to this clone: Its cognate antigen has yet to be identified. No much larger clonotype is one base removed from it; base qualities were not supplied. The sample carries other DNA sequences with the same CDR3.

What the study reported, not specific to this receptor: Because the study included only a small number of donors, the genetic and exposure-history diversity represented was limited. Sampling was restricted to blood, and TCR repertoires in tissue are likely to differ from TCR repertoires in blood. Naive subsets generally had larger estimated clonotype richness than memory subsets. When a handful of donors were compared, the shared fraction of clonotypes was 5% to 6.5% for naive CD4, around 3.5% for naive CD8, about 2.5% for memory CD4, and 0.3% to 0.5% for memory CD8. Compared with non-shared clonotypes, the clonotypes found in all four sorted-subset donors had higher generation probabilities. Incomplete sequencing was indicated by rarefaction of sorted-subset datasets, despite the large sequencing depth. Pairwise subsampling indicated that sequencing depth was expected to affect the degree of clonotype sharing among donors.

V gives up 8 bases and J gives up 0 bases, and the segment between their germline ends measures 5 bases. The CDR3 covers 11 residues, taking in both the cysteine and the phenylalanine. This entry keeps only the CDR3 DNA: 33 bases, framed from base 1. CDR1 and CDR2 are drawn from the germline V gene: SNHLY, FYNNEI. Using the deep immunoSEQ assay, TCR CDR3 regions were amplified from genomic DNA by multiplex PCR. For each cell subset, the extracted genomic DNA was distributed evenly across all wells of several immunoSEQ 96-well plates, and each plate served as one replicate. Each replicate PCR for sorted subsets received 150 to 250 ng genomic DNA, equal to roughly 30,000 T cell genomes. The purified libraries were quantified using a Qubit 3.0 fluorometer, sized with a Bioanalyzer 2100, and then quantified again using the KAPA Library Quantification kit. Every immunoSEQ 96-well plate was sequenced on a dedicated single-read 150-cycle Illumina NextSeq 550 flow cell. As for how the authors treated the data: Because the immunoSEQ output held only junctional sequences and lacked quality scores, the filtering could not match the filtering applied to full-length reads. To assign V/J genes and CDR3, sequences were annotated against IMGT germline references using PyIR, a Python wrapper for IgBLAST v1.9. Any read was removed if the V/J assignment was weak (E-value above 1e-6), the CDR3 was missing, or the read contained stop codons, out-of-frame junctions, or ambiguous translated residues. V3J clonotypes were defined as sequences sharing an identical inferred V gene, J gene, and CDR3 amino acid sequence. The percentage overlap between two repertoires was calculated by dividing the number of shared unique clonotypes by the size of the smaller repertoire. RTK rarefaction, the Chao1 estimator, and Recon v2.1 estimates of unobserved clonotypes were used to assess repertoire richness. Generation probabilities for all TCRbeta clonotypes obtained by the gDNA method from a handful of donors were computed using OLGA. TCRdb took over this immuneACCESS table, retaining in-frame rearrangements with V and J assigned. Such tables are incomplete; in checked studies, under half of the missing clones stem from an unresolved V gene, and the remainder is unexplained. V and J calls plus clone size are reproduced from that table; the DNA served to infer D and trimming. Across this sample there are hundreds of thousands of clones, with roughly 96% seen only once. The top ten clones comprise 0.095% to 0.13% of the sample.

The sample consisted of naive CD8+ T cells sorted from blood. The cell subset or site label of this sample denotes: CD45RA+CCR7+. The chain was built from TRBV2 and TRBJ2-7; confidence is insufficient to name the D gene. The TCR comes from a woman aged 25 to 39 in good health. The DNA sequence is TGTGCCAGCCGCGCCTCCTACGAGCAGTACTTC. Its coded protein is CASRASYEQYF.